This TCR beta chain was captured by sequencing in a study of blood T cells in healthy people across ages. Study-wide results and caveats: Older individuals had lower TCR beta diversity per million T cells (the decline was roughly linear).

This clonotype was picked up a small number of times. What it binds is not known. Through a sample-barcoded 5' primer and a J-beta primer mix, a second PCR was run for roughly 6 to 12 cycles. Paired-end reads containing CDR3 totaled no fewer than 3 million for each sample. MiXCR, run by TCRdb on the 5' RACE reads, gives a single entry per CDR3 protein. The repertoire includes 1.5 million to 2 million distinct CDR3 sequences, about two fifths of them detected once, and roughly 24% sits in the top ten. Peripheral blood was drawn, approximately 9.4 milliliters per donor. Germline-derived CDR1 and CDR2 are SEHNR and FQNEAQ (reference sequence). The length of the CDR3 is 17 residues. The V and J ends lost 2 bases and 4 bases respectively, with 19 bases between them.

The chain couples TRBV7-9 to TRBJ2-3; D might be TRBD2 (6 bases). The sequence came from a human donor in good health. Sequencing input: blood. CDR3 loop: CASSLIVGGRRSDTQYF. The CDR3 region has the DNA TGTGCCAGCAGCTTAATAGTCGGGGGACGGAGATCAGATACGCAGTATTTT.